A single sample gave rise to the 22 T cell receptor beta chains below, sequenced in a study of T cell repertoires in cytomegalovirus infection. MiXCR, run by TCRdb on the reads, gives a single entry per CDR3 protein. The data hold hundreds of thousands of distinct CDR3 sequences, with 30% to 40% observed a single time. No cognate antigen is known for these TCRs. This specimen consisted of cultured PBMCs, obtained from culture after CMV antigen stimulation. The receptors originated from a human donor in good health (CMV status not recorded). Some clones in this sample may be carry-over from other donors' samples.

Details on this clonotype: At one end, the junction sequence differs from germline, possibly due to a read error. This sequence joins TRBV9 and TRBJ1-2; D is possibly TRBD1 (5 bases). This CDR3 contains 12 residues. Looked up from germline, CDR1 is SGDLS and CDR2 is YYNGEE. The CDR3 DNA is TGTGCCAGCAGCCCCCCGGGACTATCTGTTTCCTTC. This translates into CASSPPGLSVSF.

The chain has TRBV11-3 and TRBJ2-5, with 13 bases lining up with TRBD2. Germline V gene data show CDR1 as SGHNT and CDR2 as YENEEA. V was clipped by 1 base and J by 4 bases; unmatched bases: 9. This CDR3 contains 18 residues. CDR3 loop: CASSLGSGLAGEGETQYF. The CDR3 DNA is TGTGCCAGCAGCTTAGGAAGTGGACTAGCGGGAGAGGGAGAGACCCAGTACTTC.

The chain is built from TRBV5-4 and TRBJ2-2, with D possibly called TRBD1 or TRBD2 (5 bases each). V was clipped by 4 bases and J by 11 bases, with 21 bases between them. CDR1 and CDR2 from the germline V gene are SGHNT and YYREEE (reference sequence). The CDR3 is made up of 15 amino acids. The DNA for the CDR3 is TGTGCCAGCAGCCCGGGACGCCTGGGGGACGGAGAGCTGTTTTTT. Amino acid sequence: CASSPGRLGDGELFF.

This chain joins TRBV12-3 or TRBV12-4 and TRBJ1-2; 8 bases fit TRBD1. V gave up 4 bases and J gave up 7 bases; unmatched junction bases: 2. The CDR3 contains 12 residues. CDR3 protein: CASSYRGVGYTF. As DNA, the CDR3 is TGTGCCAGCAGTTACAGGGGGGTTGGCTACACCTTC.

Only a few counts were recorded for this clonotype. The chain recombines TRBV14 with TRBJ2-5; 7 bases map to TRBD1. Germline lookup yields CDR1 SGHDN and CDR2 FVKESK. The CDR3 is 16 residues long. J lost 1 base, V lost 4 bases, and 9 bases had no gene match. CDR3 in DNA: TGTGCCAGCAGCCTACCTTCGGGACAGTTCCAAGAGACCCAGTACTTC. Translation: CASSLPSGQFQETQYF.

This clonotype was seen many times. The chain joins TRBV7-8 to TRBJ2-7, with D perhaps matching TRBD2 (5 bases). V was cut by 4 bases and J by 2 bases, with 12 bases left in between. Germline V gives CDR1 SGHVS, CDR2 FQNEAQ. This CDR3 spans 14 amino acids. The CDR3 protein is CASSSRNGAYEQYF. In nucleotides, the CDR3 is TGTGCCAGCAGCTCACGGAACGGGGCCTACGAGCAGTACTTC.

On this clonotype itself: This may arise from a read error, as a much more abundant clone is one base away. The CDR3 nucleotides are TGTGCCGGCAGCTTAGATATATGGGGGCTATACGAGCAGTACTTC. This codes for CAGSLDIWGLYEQYF. The rearrangement links TRBV7-2 to TRBJ2-7; a possible D gene is TRBD1 (6 bases). Germline V lookup: CDR1 SGHTA, CDR2 FQGNSA. CDR3 size: 15 residues.

CDR3 in DNA: TGTGCCAGCAGCTTAAACAGCCTACCCAGGGGTGAGCAGTTCTTC. It specifies CASSLNSLPRGEQFF. V usage is TRBV7-9 and J usage is TRBJ2-1; D perhaps matches TRBD1 (6 bases). In germline, CDR1 is SEHNR, CDR2 FQNEAQ (reference sequence). The CDR3 is 15 residues long. Deletions cut 2 bases from V and 9 bases from J, with 17 bases between.

The J gene is TRBJ2-2, the V gene TRBV29-1, with D perhaps TRBD1 (5 bases). The CDR3 spans 14 residues. V dropped 3 bases and J dropped 4 bases, with 12 bases sitting between them. Germline CDR1 and CDR2: SQVTM and ANQGSEA. CDR3 nucleotides: TGCAGCGTTGATTTAGGCAGGGCCACCGGGGAGCTGTTTTTT. This sequence encodes CSVDLGRATGELFF.

This clonotype was observed a handful of times. This chain connects TRBV4-3 to TRBJ2-1; weak D call: TRBD1 (6 bases). The CDR3 has 16 amino acids. From germline, CDR1 is LGHNA and CDR2 YSLEER. The germline V and J ends were trimmed by 0 bases and 2 bases, with 11 bases remaining between them. The CDR3 is CASSQEQGAPYNEQFF. The CDR3 coding sequence is TGCGCCAGCAGCCAAGAACAGGGTGCCCCCTACAATGAGCAGTTCTTC.

This clonotype has ten or more counts. The V call is TRBV7-2, the J call TRBJ2-3; D ambiguous. The length of the CDR3 is 14 residues. Trimming removed 5 bases from V and 2 bases from J, with 11 bases in between. Germline V lookup: CDR1 SGHTA, CDR2 FQGNSA. The CDR3 loop reads CASSPNSYTDTQYF. The CDR3 DNA reads as TGTGCCAGCAGCCCCAATAGTTACACAGATACGCAGTATTTT.

V and J are TRBV15 and TRBJ2-2; 9 positions agree with TRBD2. With V trimmed by 1 base and J by 5 bases, 8 bases remained unmatched. The CDR3 totals 17 residues. From germline, CDR1 is LNHNV and CDR2 YYDKDF (reference sequence). The chain's CDR3 is CATSRGRVAGDTGELFF. DNA for the CDR3: TGTGCCACCAGCAGAGGGCGGGTAGCGGGAGATACCGGGGAGCTGTTTTTT.

The chain uses TRBV7-9 and TRBJ2-7; TRBD2 might be the D (5 bases). The CDR3 is 15 amino acids. Germline CDR1 is SEHNR and CDR2 is FQNEAQ (reference sequence). Trimming left V 2 bases short and J 5 bases short, with 16 bases between. Here the CDR3 DNA reads TGTGCCAGCAGCTTATTGCGAGGGTTTGGAAACGAGCAGTACTTC. Amino acids: CASSLLRGFGNEQYF.

In this sample, this clonotype turned up many times. The V and J genes are TRBV7-2 and TRBJ2-1; TRBD1 matches at 9 bases. V gave up 5 bases and J gave up 4 bases; unmatched junction bases: 9. The length of the CDR3 is 16 residues. CDR1 is SGHTA and CDR2 is FQGNSA in the germline V gene. The CDR3 loop reads CASSAGDRGNYNEQFF. The CDR3 DNA follows: TGTGCCAGCAGCGCAGGCGACAGGGGGAATTACAATGAGCAGTTCTTC.

The chain couples TRBV5-4 to TRBJ2-1; the D is unclear. The CDR3 spans 14 residues. The germline V gene has CDR1 SGHNT and CDR2 YYREEE (reference sequence). Trimming took 4 bases from V and 3 from J, leaving 11 bases between them. CDR3 bases: TGTGCCAGCAGCCCCCGTTCAGACTACAATGAGCAGTTCTTC. As protein: CASSPRSDYNEQFF.

This clonotype came up a few times. V gene TRBV28 combines with J gene TRBJ2-3; 8 bases align to TRBD2. Germline V gene sequence: CDR1 MDHEN, CDR2 SYDVKM. J lost 2 bases, V lost 6 bases, and 10 bases had no gene match. This CDR3 comprises 16 residues. CDR3 DNA: TGTGCCAGCAGGACTCTTAGCGGGGCTACCACAGATACGCAGTATTTT. Translated, it gives CASRTLSGATTDTQYF. The variable domain in full, completed from reference TRBV28 and TRBJ2-3, reads DVKVTQSSRYLVKRTGEKVFLECVQDMDHENMFWYRQDPGLGLRLIYFSYDVKMKEKGDIPEGYSVSREKKERFSLILESASTNQTSMYLCASRTLSGATTDTQYFGPGTRLTVL.

The CDR3 region is CATSDLTGELFF. CDR3 bases: TGTGCCACCAGTGATTTGACCGGGGAGCTGTTTTTT. V is TRBV24-1 and J is TRBJ2-2; D uncertain. Trimming removed 0 bases from V and 5 bases from J, with 0 bases in between. This CDR3 contains 12 residues. Germline V CDR1 and CDR2: KGHDR, SFDVKD.

The gene calls are TRBV15 and TRBJ2-5; D not certain. Trimming pared 1 base from V and 2 bases from J, leaving 8 bases between. From germline, CDR1 is LNHNV and CDR2 YYDKDF (reference sequence). The CDR3 runs to 14 residues. CDR3 bases: TGTGCCACCAGCAGAGTTCTTGGACAAGAGACCCAGTACTTC. Amino acids: CATSRVLGQETQYF.

The J gene is TRBJ2-3, the V gene TRBV5-6; 13 bases fit TRBD2. Losses at the gene ends were 4 bases for V and 6 bases for J; bases not matched to a gene: 11. Per the germline V gene, CDR1 is SGHDT and CDR2 is YYEEEE. The CDR3 spans 17 residues. In nucleotides, the CDR3 is TGTGCCAGCAGCCTACTGGGACTAGCGGGAAGGGAGGATACGCAGTATTTT. Translated, it gives CASSLLGLAGREDTQYF. The variable domain in full, completed from reference TRBV5-6 and TRBJ2-3, reads DAGVTQSPTHLIKTRGQQVTLRCSPKSGHDTVSWYQQALGQGPQFIFQYYEEEERQRGNFPDRFSGHQFPNYSSELNVNALLLGDSALYLCASSLLGLAGREDTQYFGPGTRLTVL.

This clonotype was observed a few times. The DNA for the CDR3 is TGCAGTGCTAGGGACTTTTTAAAAGGACTAGGGGACACCGGGGAGCTGTTTTTT. Protein: CSARDFLKGLGDTGELFF. The chain employs TRBV20-1 and TRBJ2-2, with TRBD2 matching 7 bases. The germline gives CDR1 DFQATT, CDR2 SNEGSKA (reference sequence). There are 18 residues in the CDR3. V lost 3 bases and J lost 3; bases outside the gene matches: 16.

The V and J genes are TRBV7-2 and TRBJ2-3; D possibly corresponds to TRBD2 (5 bases). The V end lost 1 base, the J end lost 0 bases, and 8 bases lay between the germline ends. CDR1 is SGHTA and CDR2 is FQGNSA in the germline V gene. The CDR3 runs to 15 residues. CDR3 sequence: CASSLGLPSTDTQYF. Here the CDR3 DNA reads TGTGCCAGCAGCTTAGGACTACCTAGCACAGATACGCAGTATTTT.

The gene calls are TRBV11-2 and TRBJ2-7; 13 bases fit TRBD2. Per the germline V gene, CDR1 is SGHAT and CDR2 is FQNNGV. The CDR3 is made up of 17 amino acids. V lost 5 bases, J lost 4 bases, and 11 bases stayed unmatched. CDR3 sequence (DNA): TGTGCCAGCAGCCTTCGGACTAGCGGGAGTAGTAGTTACGAGCAGTACTTC. Translation: CASSLRTSGSSSYEQYF. Full variable domain (rest looked up from reference TRBV11-2 and TRBJ2-7): EAGVAQSPRYKIIEKRQSVAFWCNPISGHATLYWYQQILGQGPKLLIQFQNNGVVDDSQLPKDRFSAERLKGVDSTLKIQPAKLEDSAVYLCASSLRTSGSSSYEQYFGPGTRLTVT.